A single sample gave rise to the 26 T cell receptor beta chains below, sequenced in a study of shared clonotypes between healthy human individuals. Assay: immunoSEQ multiplex PCR; the TCRdb copy retains only in-frame clones and omits some. The sample has over a million clones, under 80% seen once. Sequencing was performed on memory CD4+ T cells sorted from blood. The subset was: CD45RA-negative fraction. These receptors all come from a man aged 18 to 30 in good health.

The DNA of the CDR3 is TGCGCCAGCAGCTTCGGGACAGAAGGATCCGAGCAGTACTTC. Translated: CASSFGTEGSEQYF. The chain uses TRBV5-1 and TRBJ2-7; 7 nucleotides align to TRBD1. V was clipped by 2 bases and J by 6 bases; unmatched bases: 8. This CDR3 region has 14 residues. Germline V gives CDR1 SGHRS, CDR2 YFSETQ.

V usage is TRBV7-9 and J usage is TRBJ2-3, with D possibly matching TRBD1 (6 bases). Germline CDR1 reads SEHNR; CDR2 reads FQNEAQ (reference sequence). Trimming took 1 base from V and 0 from J, leaving 8 bases between them. This CDR3 region has 15 residues. The CDR3 coding sequence is TGTGCCAGCAGCTTAGACCAGGGGAGCACAGATACGCAGTATTTT. Encoded protein: CASSLDQGSTDTQYF.

The J gene is TRBJ2-5, the V gene TRBV5-1; 8 positions agree with TRBD1. V trimming: 6 bases; J trimming: 2 bases; junction bases outside the gene matches: 6. Looked up from germline, CDR1 is SGHRS and CDR2 is YFSETQ. The CDR3 loop spans 14 amino acids. The CDR3, as DNA: TGCGCCAGCATCCGTGGACAGGGACAAGAGACCCAGTACTTC. This sequence encodes CASIRGQGQETQYF.

This clone has only one observation. The J gene is TRBJ1-2, the V gene TRBV6-6; D is unresolved. The CDR3 sequence is 15 residues long. Germline-derived CDR1 and CDR2 are MNHNY and SVGAGI (reference sequence). V was trimmed by 5 bases and J by 2 bases, leaving 15 bases between them. CDR3: CASSPHRGSNYGYTF. CDR3 nucleotides: TGTGCCAGCAGTCCGCACCGAGGTAGCAACTATGGCTACACCTTC.

This clone was observed a few times. The chain recombines TRBV2 with TRBJ1-1; D gene ambiguous. This CDR3 is 13 amino acids long. The V gene's germline CDR1 is SNHLY and CDR2 FYNNEI. The V end was cut by 4 bases, the J end by 4 bases, with 10 bases between. CDR3 protein: CASSGILGTEAFF. CDR3 nucleotide sequence: TGTGCCAGCAGTGGGATATTGGGCACTGAAGCTTTCTTT.

The chain links TRBV18 to TRBJ1-2; D not resolved. The CDR3 contains 14 residues. Germline CDR1 reads KGHSH; CDR2 reads LQKENI. V gave up 2 bases and J gave up 4 bases, with 11 bases separating them. The CDR3 loop reads CASSPNENIYGYTF. The DNA of the CDR3 is TGTGCCAGCTCACCAAACGAAAACATCTATGGCTACACCTTC.

This chain connects TRBV19 to TRBJ2-5; TRBD2 matches 8 bases. The CDR3 totals 14 residues. The J segment lost 3 bases and the V segment lost 1 base, leaving 1 base of the junction unmatched. The germline gives CDR1 LNHDA, CDR2 SQIVND (reference sequence). The chain's CDR3 is CASSIGRGEETQYF. The CDR3 region has the DNA TGTGCCAGTAGTATAGGGCGGGGGGAAGAGACCCAGTACTTC. The full variable domain, with the rest looked up from reference TRBV19 and TRBJ2-5, is DGGITQSPKYLFRKEGQNVTLSCEQNLNHDAMYWYRQDPGQGLRLIYYSQIVNDFQKGDIAEGYSVSREKKESFPLTVTSAQKNPTAFYLCASSIGRGEETQYFGPGTRLLVL.

The genes are TRBV30 and TRBJ1-1; D remains ambiguous. Germline-derived CDR1 and CDR2 are GTSNPN and SVGIG (reference sequence). The CDR3 runs to 14 residues. Between the trimmed V and J ends, which lost 0 bases and 1 base, there was a span of 9 bases. In nucleotides, the CDR3 is TGTGCCTGGAGTGTACGAAGAGGGAACACTGAAGCTTTCTTT. Translating it yields CAWSVRRGNTEAFF.

The J gene is TRBJ2-2, the V gene TRBV5-1, with TRBD1 identical over 9 bases. The ends lost 3 bases at V and 3 bases at J; junction bases unmatched: 6. Germline CDR1 reads SGHRS; CDR2 reads YFSETQ. The CDR3 runs 16 residues. CDR3 DNA: TGCGCCAGCAGCTCGCCGGGACAGGGATACACCGGGGAGCTGTTTTTT. It codes for CASSSPGQGYTGELFF.

This chain joins TRBV30 and TRBJ1-2; 10 nucleotides line up with TRBD1. The CDR3 consists of 15 residues. V shed 0 bases, J shed 7 bases, and the junction held 8 bases outside the gene matches. The germline CDR1 and CDR2 sequences are GTSNPN and SVGIG (reference sequence). The CDR3 spells CAWSVIRTGGGGYTF. The CDR3 region has the DNA TGTGCCTGGAGTGTAATTCGGACAGGGGGAGGTGGCTACACCTTC.

The chain is built from TRBV7-2 and TRBJ1-6; D gene uncertain. Germline assignment: CDR1 SGHTA and CDR2 FQGNSA. The CDR3 contains 14 residues. V shed 2 bases and J shed 7 bases, with 9 bases lying between them. The CDR3 DNA is TGTGCCAGCAGCTTAACAGTGGGCAATTCACCCCTCCACTTT. Residues: CASSLTVGNSPLHF.

In its sample, this clone was seen a few times. J is TRBJ2-7 and V is TRBV2; tentatively, D is TRBD2 (5 bases). The CDR3 is 11 amino acids. Per germline, CDR1 SNHLY and CDR2 FYNNEI. Trimming removed 7 bases at V and 4 bases at J, with 8 bases between. The CDR3 here is CASNEGYEQYF. CDR3 nucleotide sequence: TGTGCCAGCAATGAGGGTTACGAGCAGTACTTC.

The chain has TRBV6-5 and TRBJ2-7, with D perhaps matching TRBD1 (5 bases). This CDR3 contains 14 residues. Germline values: CDR1 MNHEY, CDR2 SVGAGI. Trimming took 2 bases from V and 3 from J, leaving 11 bases between them. Written as DNA, the CDR3 is TGTGCCAGCAGTTACGGTGCCAGGGACTACGAGCAGTACTTC. Amino acid sequence: CASSYGARDYEQYF.

J is TRBJ1-2 and V is TRBV5-1, with 8 bases lining up with TRBD1. J lost 5 bases, V lost 4 bases, and 7 bases had no gene match. Germline values: CDR1 SGHRS, CDR2 YFSETQ. The CDR3 totals 14 residues. The CDR3 DNA follows: TGCGCCAGCAGCCCGGGGACAGGCCTATATGGCTACACCTTC. Amino acids: CASSPGTGLYGYTF.

This rearrangement joins TRBV9 to TRBJ2-3; 7 nucleotides line up with TRBD2. The CDR3 runs to 14 residues. The J segment lost 6 bases and the V segment lost 4 bases, leaving 8 bases of the junction unmatched. CDR1 is SGDLS, CDR2 YYNGEE, per germline. CDR3 sequence reads: CASSPVRGGDTQYF. DNA of the CDR3: TGTGCCAGCAGCCCCGTGAGGGGAGGGGATACGCAGTATTTT.

CDR3 bases: TGCGCCAGCAGCTTGGAAGTCACGACTAGCTCTGGGGCCAACGTCCTGACTTTC. Its protein is CASSLEVTTSSGANVLTF. The V gene is TRBV5-1, the J gene TRBJ2-6, with D maybe TRBD2 (6 bases). There are 18 residues in the CDR3. From germline, CDR1 is SGHRS and CDR2 YFSETQ. V shed 0 bases and J shed 0 bases, with 13 bases lying between them.

The gene calls are TRBV6-1 and TRBJ1-1; 7 bases fit TRBD1. Germline lookup yields CDR1 MNHNS and CDR2 SASEGT. V shed 6 bases, J shed 2 bases, and the junction held 9 bases outside the gene matches. CDR3 length: 15 amino acids. DNA of the CDR3: TGTGCCAGCAGATTAATACGGACAGGCAACACTGAAGCTTTCTTT. Translation gives CASRLIRTGNTEAFF.

The chain has TRBV25-1 and TRBJ1-3, with a tentative D call TRBD1 (6 bases). CDR1 and CDR2 from the germline V gene are MGHDK and SYGVNS. V was clipped by 6 bases and J by 4 bases, with 19 bases between them. The CDR3 has 16 amino acids. CDR3 sequence reads: CASRDTTPGVGNTIYF. CDR3 nucleotide sequence: TGTGCCAGCAGGGATACGACTCCAGGGGTGGGAAACACCATATATTTT.

A word on this clone: The identical CDR3 is also encoded by other nucleotide sequences in the sample. This sequence joins TRBV5-1 and TRBJ2-5; 8 bases align to TRBD1. The germline CDR1 and CDR2 sequences are SGHRS and YFSETQ. The J segment lost 5 bases and the V segment lost 1 base, leaving 1 base of the junction unmatched. This CDR3 region has 13 residues. CDR3 protein: CASSLNRGETQYF. The CDR3 DNA sequence: TGCGCCAGCAGCTTGAACAGGGGGGAGACCCAGTACTTC.

The chain combines TRBV29-1 with TRBJ1-1; a possible D gene is TRBD1 (6 bases). Germline V gene data show CDR1 as SQVTM and CDR2 as ANQGSEA. The CDR3 runs to 12 residues. Trimming shortened V by 2 bases and J by 8 bases, and 12 bases separated the two germline ends. DNA of the CDR3: TGCAGCGTTGAATATAAGGGGGTAGAAGCTTTCTTT. It encodes CSVEYKGVEAFF.

This chain joins TRBV28 and TRBJ2-7; possible D gene TRBD1, 6 bases. CDR1 is MDHEN, CDR2 SYDVKM, per germline. V shed 10 bases and J shed 1 base, with 14 bases lying between them. CDR3 length: 13 residues. In nucleotides, the CDR3 is TGTGCCATCTTATCCAGGGGTTCCTACGAGCAGTACTTC. Protein sequence: CAILSRGSYEQYF.

The rearrangement joins TRBV5-8 to TRBJ1-5, with D possibly matching TRBD1 (5 bases). Trimming pared 3 bases from V and 1 base from J, leaving 14 bases between. The CDR3 extends over 16 amino acids. Germline CDR1 SGHTS, CDR2 YDEGEE. The CDR3 here is CASSSGTLKSNQPQHF. In nucleotides, the CDR3 is TGTGCCAGCAGCTCCGGGACGTTGAAAAGCAATCAGCCCCAGCATTTT. Drawing the rest from reference TRBV5-8 and TRBJ1-5, the complete variable domain is EAGVTQSPTHLIKTRGQQATLRCSPISGHTSVYWYQQALGLGLQFLLWYDEGEERNRGNFPPRFSGRQFPNYSSELNVNALELEDSALYLCASSSGTLKSNQPQHFGDGTRLSIL.

This clone appeared once. The CDR3 reads CASSVGQDEGYGYTF. The CDR3 bases are TGTGCCAGCAGCGTAGGACAGGACGAGGGCTATGGCTACACCTTC. This chain connects TRBV9 to TRBJ1-2; possibly TRBD1 for D (6 bases). V lost 0 bases and J 4 bases, leaving 13 bases between the germline ends. There are 15 residues in the CDR3. The germline V gene has CDR1 SGDLS and CDR2 YYNGEE.

As to this clone: At the DNA level, this CDR3 is encoded by other sequences in the same sample as well. V is TRBV7-2 and J is TRBJ1-5; weak D call: TRBD1 (5 bases). Trimming removed 0 bases at V and 4 bases at J, with 7 bases between. Germline V gene data show CDR1 as SGHTA and CDR2 as FQGNSA. The CDR3 has 14 residues. The chain's CDR3 is CASSLAGGNQPQHF. In DNA form, the CDR3 reads TGTGCCAGCAGCTTAGCGGGGGGAAATCAGCCCCAGCATTTT.

The chain has TRBV11-2 and TRBJ2-2; D uncertain. Germline CDR1 is SGHAT and CDR2 is FQNNGV. V was shortened by 5 bases and J by 7 bases, with 11 bases between the two germline ends. CDR3 length equals 13 residues. This CDR3 reads CASSPDGFGELFF. The CDR3 DNA is TGTGCCAGCAGCCCCGATGGCTTCGGGGAGCTGTTTTTT.

This clone occurred once. The CDR3: CASSQDPLAGGDGYTF. In DNA form, the CDR3 reads TGTGCCAGCAGCCAAGATCCGCTAGCGGGGGGAGATGGCTACACCTTC. The chain employs TRBV4-2 and TRBJ1-2, with D maybe TRBD1 (5 bases). V lost 0 bases to trimming and J lost 6 bases, with 17 bases between them. This CDR3 comprises 16 residues. The germline CDR1 and CDR2 sequences are LGHNA and YNFKEQ.